This TCR beta chain was retrieved from a study of shared clonotypes between healthy human individuals. Study as a whole: With ages of 18 to 49, the donors were two women and three men.

Positively selected for CCR7, the CD45RO-negative cells used as naive CD8 cells excluded terminally differentiated effector memory CD45RA+ cells. General study findings and limits: The four-donor shared clonotypes exceeded non-shared clonotypes in generation probability, with non-shared ones scoring lower.

In the case of this clone: Its antigen is currently unknown.

Replicate PCRs run on sorted subsets employed 200 ng DNA, 25,000 to 35,000 T cell genomes. Method: immunoSEQ multiplex PCR; TCRdb's copy keeps in-frame clones and lacks some. The data show some 2 million clones, 85% to 95% seen once. Sequenced: naive CD8+ T cells sorted from blood. The receptor was isolated from a man between 18 and 29 years old in good health.

The chain's CDR3 is CASSEWPLVSSNEKLFF. CDR3 nucleotides: TGTGCCAGCAGTGAATGGCCACTGGTTAGTTCTAATGAAAAACTGTTTTTT. The V gene is TRBV6-1, the J gene TRBJ1-4; D ambiguous. Deletions cut 2 bases from V and 3 bases from J, with 16 bases between. Germline V gene data show CDR1 as MNHNS and CDR2 as SASEGT. The CDR3 loop spans 17 amino acids.